The clone carrying this TCR beta chain was counted once. Clones were sequenced by immunoSEQ multiplex PCR, and TCRdb holds only the in-frame ones, with some missing. The sample contains approximately 150,000 clones, around 76% of which appear only once. These data are taken from a study of blood T cell repertoires in COVID-19. CDR1 is SNHLY, CDR2 FYNNEI, per germline. Between the trimmed V and J ends, which lost 5 bases and 2 bases, there was a span of 13 bases. The CDR3 length is 14 residues. Source material: peripheral blood. This chain connects TRBV2 to TRBJ2-7; D is perhaps TRBD2 (5 bases). The TCR comes from a man in his 60s with acute or convalescent COVID-19. DNA for the CDR3: TGTGCCAGCAGTCTATACACGGGGACCTACGAGCAGTACTTC. This translates into CASSLYTGTYEQYF.